These 31 T cell receptor beta chains were all obtained from the same sample, sequenced in a study of long-term antiretroviral therapy in people with HIV. Researchers report immunoSEQ v3.0 was run at survey level. Measured with immunoSEQ multiplex PCR; TCRdb has only the in-frame clones, and not every one. The sample has 20,000 to 25,000 clones, 70% to 80% seen once. Sequenced here: unsorted PBMCs, sampled less than 1.8 years before starting antiretroviral therapy. These receptors came from a middle-aged woman with HIV.

The chain has TRBV7-2 and TRBJ1-6; the D gene is possibly TRBD1 (6 bases). Trimming left V 3 bases short and J 6 bases short, with 12 bases between. Germline V gene lookup returns CDR1 SGHTA and CDR2 FQGNSA. This CDR3 region has 15 residues. The CDR3 bases are TGTGCCAGCAGCTTGTTAGGGGGTAGTAATTCACCCCTCCACTTT. It translates to CASSLLGGSNSPLHF.

This clone was observed once. The chain links TRBV4-3 to TRBJ2-1; possibly TRBD2 for D (9 bases). The CDR3 has 18 amino acids. Trimming pared 4 bases from V and 1 base from J, leaving 20 bases between. CDR1 and CDR2 from the germline V gene are LGHNA and YSLEER. CDR3 coding DNA: TGCGCCAGCAGCCCCGACAGGGGAACTAGCGGGTCCTACAATGAGCAGTTCTTC. Translating gives CASSPDRGTSGSYNEQFF.

The rearrangement links TRBV5-8 to TRBJ2-4; no definite D call. Germline CDR1 and CDR2: SGHTS and YDEGEE. There are 14 residues in the CDR3. The germline V and J ends were trimmed by 0 bases and 6 bases, with 10 bases remaining between them. The DNA of the CDR3 is TGTGCCAGCAGCTTGGAAGTTGGTGTAAACATTCAGTACTTC. Protein: CASSLEVGVNIQYF.

The chain uses TRBV2 and TRBJ2-3; TRBD2 aligns across 8 bases. CDR3 length equals 13 residues. CDR1 is SNHLY and CDR2 is FYNNEI in the germline V gene. The V and J ends lost 4 bases and 5 bases, in that order; junction bases with no gene match: 2. The CDR3 protein is CASSGAGGDTQYF. The CDR3 DNA reads as TGTGCCAGCAGTGGGGCGGGGGGAGATACGCAGTATTTT.

V usage is TRBV7-2 and J usage is TRBJ1-1, with D maybe TRBD1 (5 bases). V lost 1 base and J lost 10, with 13 bases in between. The germline gives CDR1 SGHTA, CDR2 FQGNSA. The CDR3 length is 13 residues. The CDR3 protein is CASSLGGVPSAFF. The CDR3 bases are TGTGCCAGCAGCTTAGGAGGGGTTCCATCAGCTTTCTTT.

The V gene is TRBV6-1, the J gene TRBJ1-1; 9 positions agree with TRBD1. Germline V gene sequence: CDR1 MNHNS, CDR2 SASEGT. This CDR3 region has 13 residues. J lost 4 bases, V lost 6 bases, and 3 bases had no gene match. The CDR3 nucleotides read TGTGCCAGCAGATCGACAGGGGGCACTGAAGCTTTCTTT. It is translated as CASRSTGGTEAFF.

V and J are TRBV6-5 and TRBJ2-7; TRBD2 aligns across 7 bases. J lost 7 bases, V lost 2 bases, and 5 bases had no gene match. This CDR3 region has 13 residues. CDR1 is MNHEY, CDR2 SVGAGI, per germline. Here the CDR3 reads CASSYGFGGEQYF. The CDR3 DNA reads as TGTGCCAGCAGTTACGGATTCGGGGGGGAGCAGTACTTC.

This clone was seen just once. The J gene is TRBJ1-2, the V gene TRBV10-2, with D possibly matching TRBD1 (6 bases). The CDR3 has 12 residues. The germline V and J ends were trimmed by 6 bases and 4 bases, with 9 bases remaining between them. Germline CDR1 and CDR2: WSHSY and SAAADI. The CDR3 spells CASSKDSYGYTF. CDR3 nucleotide sequence: TGCGCCAGCAGCAAGGACAGCTATGGCTACACCTTC.

This chain uses TRBV5-1 with TRBJ2-7; the D gene is possibly TRBD1 (5 bases). V was cut by 4 bases and J by 7 bases, with 18 bases left in between. Germline lookup yields CDR1 SGHRS and CDR2 YFSETQ. This CDR3 contains 14 residues. CDR3 bases: TGCGCCAGCAGCCAAGGGGTTGCTGTGGGGGAGCAGTACTTC. Translation: CASSQGVAVGEQYF.

The V call is TRBV11-3, the J call TRBJ2-3, with 9 bases aligning to TRBD2. V shed 5 bases, J shed 4 bases, and the junction held 13 bases outside the gene matches. Germline lookup yields CDR1 SGHNT and CDR2 YENEEA. This CDR3 is built from 17 residues. The CDR3: CASSPNWASGVADTQYF. The DNA of the CDR3 is TGTGCCAGCAGCCCAAATTGGGCTAGCGGGGTAGCAGATACGCAGTATTTT.

This chain links TRBV5-4 with TRBJ2-3; 9 bases align to TRBD2. Per germline, CDR1 SGHNT and CDR2 YYREEE (reference sequence). The CDR3 sequence is 14 residues long. V lost 6 bases, J lost 8 bases, and 10 bases stayed unmatched. The CDR3 DNA reads as TGTGCCAGCAAAGGGACTAGCACCCGAGGTACGCAGTATTTT. Protein product: CASKGTSTRGTQYF.

For the CDR3, the DNA is TGTGCCTGGATCATCAGCACAACCAACAACTATGGCTACACCTTC. Translated, it gives CAWIISTTNNYGYTF. The V gene is TRBV30, the J gene TRBJ1-2, with D hard to call. Germline-derived CDR1 and CDR2 are GTSNPN and SVGIG (reference sequence). V lost 4 bases and J 2 bases, leaving 17 bases between the germline ends. This CDR3 spans 15 amino acids.

The V and J genes are TRBV6-6 and TRBJ2-2, with D hard to call. CDR1 MNHNY and CDR2 SVGAGI come from the germline V gene (reference sequence). Trimming left V 2 bases short and J 3 bases short, with 7 bases between. The CDR3 runs to 14 residues. CDR3 sequence reads: CASSYTGYTGELFF. As DNA, the CDR3 is TGTGCCAGCAGTTACACCGGGTACACCGGGGAGCTGTTTTTT.

The chain uses TRBV18 and TRBJ1-4, with 8 nucleotides matching TRBD1. V shed 3 bases, J shed 4 bases, and the junction held 7 bases outside the gene matches. Germline CDR1 is KGHSH and CDR2 is LQKENI. The CDR3 length is 16 residues. The CDR3 reads CASSPRGQAINEKLFF. The CDR3 DNA reads TGTGCCAGCTCACCCCGGGGACAGGCGATTAATGAAAAACTGTTTTTT.

The chain recombines TRBV19 with TRBJ1-5, with D possibly TRBD1 on 6 matching bases. The CDR3 length is 15 residues. V lost 4 bases, J lost 6 bases, and 16 bases lay in between. Germline assignment: CDR1 LNHDA and CDR2 SQIVND (reference sequence). CDR3 sequence: CASSTLTGASQPQHF. The CDR3 DNA reads TGTGCCAGTAGTACCTTGACAGGTGCTAGTCAGCCCCAGCATTTT.

The V gene is TRBV11-2, the J gene TRBJ1-5; no definite D call. CDR3 size: 14 residues. V was clipped by 2 bases and J by 2 bases, with 7 bases between them. Germline V lookup: CDR1 SGHAT, CDR2 FQNNGV. The CDR3 coding sequence is TGTGCCAGCAGCTTACCGGGTCGCAATCAGCCCCAGCATTTT. Translation gives CASSLPGRNQPQHF.

The CDR3 here is CASRTGATTEAFF. The CDR3 DNA follows: TGTGCCAGCAGGACAGGGGCTACCACTGAAGCTTTCTTT. V usage is TRBV2 and J usage is TRBJ1-1, with TRBD1 identical over 8 bases. Germline V gives CDR1 SNHLY, CDR2 FYNNEI. The CDR3 extends over 13 amino acids. J lost 4 bases, V lost 6 bases, and 4 bases had no gene match.

The count of this clone is one. This chain joins TRBV5-6 and TRBJ1-5, with D unclear. V was trimmed by 4 bases and J by 9 bases, leaving 11 bases between them. Germline V gene sequence: CDR1 SGHDT, CDR2 YYEEEE. The CDR3 is made up of 12 amino acids. CDR3 in DNA: TGTGCCAGCAGCGCCATGAGAGGGCCCCAGCATTTT. Amino acid sequence: CASSAMRGPQHF.

The CDR3 sequence is CASSGDRGFAYEQYF. In DNA form, the CDR3 reads TGTGCCAGCAGCGGGGACAGGGGGTTCGCCTACGAGCAGTACTTC. This sequence joins TRBV5-4 and TRBJ2-7, with TRBD1 identical over 11 bases. After removal of 4 bases from V and 2 bases from J, the junction contained 5 bases not matched to a gene. The germline CDR1 and CDR2 sequences are SGHNT and YYREEE (reference sequence). The CDR3 is 15 residues long.

J is TRBJ1-1 and V is TRBV5-5, with D possibly TRBD1 on 5 matching bases. Looked up from germline, CDR1 is SGHKS and CDR2 is YYEKEE (reference sequence). Between the trimmed V and J ends, which lost 1 base and 6 bases, there was a span of 13 bases. The CDR3 contains 14 residues. The CDR3 DNA follows: TGTGCCAGCAGCTTGAACCGTTCGGGGCCTGAAGCTTTCTTT. This encodes CASSLNRSGPEAFF.

The chain is built from TRBV29-1 and TRBJ1-2; D not certain. The CDR3 runs to 14 residues. V was cut by 0 bases and J by 7 bases, with 15 bases left in between. Germline V gene sequence: CDR1 SQVTM, CDR2 ANQGSEA. CDR3 loop: CSVEDLGPGLGYTF. The CDR3 DNA is TGCAGCGTTGAAGATCTGGGCCCGGGTCTTGGCTACACCTTC.

J is TRBJ2-7 and V is TRBV29-1; possibly TRBD1 or TRBD2 for D (6 bases each). V shed 1 base and J shed 3 bases, with 13 bases lying between them. CDR1 and CDR2 from the germline V gene are SQVTM and ANQGSEA. CDR3 length: 14 residues. CDR3 region: CSVEGGQGLYEQYF. In DNA form, the CDR3 reads TGCAGCGTTGAAGGGGGGCAGGGACTCTACGAGCAGTACTTC.

The DNA for the CDR3 is TGTGCCAGCACCGCCCGCGGGAGGCAATACAATGAGCAGTTCTTC. Protein: CASTARGRQYNEQFF. The chain combines TRBV6-5 with TRBJ2-1; 8 nucleotides align to TRBD2. The CDR3 has 15 residues. V trimming: 7 bases; J trimming: 4 bases; junction bases outside the gene matches: 9. Germline V lookup: CDR1 MNHEY, CDR2 SVGAGI.

The chain recombines TRBV5-1 with TRBJ1-2; 7 nucleotides match TRBD1. The CDR3 runs 15 residues. Per the germline V gene, CDR1 is SGHRS and CDR2 is YFSETQ. Trimming cost V 0 bases and J 8 bases; bases outside gene matches: 10. The CDR3 bases are TGCGCCAGCAGCTTGGACATGGGGACAGAGGGCGGCTACACCTTC. Translated, it gives CASSLDMGTEGGYTF.

The chain carries TRBV6-4 and TRBJ2-3, with D uncertain. V was trimmed by 2 bases and J by 4 bases, leaving 4 bases between them. This CDR3 contains 12 residues. CDR1 is MRHNA and CDR2 is SNTAGT in the germline V gene. As DNA, the CDR3 is TGTGCCAGCAGTGACCAAGCAGATACGCAGTATTTT. This sequence encodes CASSDQADTQYF.

The V call is TRBV14, the J call TRBJ2-1; 7 bases are shared with TRBD1. V lost 6 bases, J lost 0 bases, and 5 bases stayed unmatched. CDR1 SGHDN and CDR2 FVKESK come from the germline V gene. The CDR3 extends over 15 amino acids. The CDR3 loop is CASSRQGSSYNEQFF. The CDR3 DNA sequence: TGTGCCAGCAGTCGACAGGGTAGCTCCTACAATGAGCAGTTCTTC.

The CDR3 DNA is TGTGCCAGCAGCGCCACAGGGGCCTACGAGCAGTACTTC. Its translation is CASSATGAYEQYF. The chain combines TRBV7-9 with TRBJ2-7, with 7 positions matching TRBD1. The CDR3 extends over 13 amino acids. Germline CDR1 is SEHNR and CDR2 is FQNEAQ (reference sequence). V lost 5 bases to trimming and J lost 2 bases; unmatched junction nucleotides: 3.

This chain joins TRBV10-3 and TRBJ1-4; 7 nucleotides match TRBD1. J lost 6 bases, V lost 4 bases, and 2 bases had no gene match. The CDR3 spans 13 residues. CDR1 is ENHRY, CDR2 SYGVKD, per germline. The CDR3 nucleotides read TGTGCCATCAGTGGCGACAGGGATGAAAAACTGTTTTTT. This gives the protein CAISGDRDEKLFF.

V usage is TRBV6-5 and J usage is TRBJ2-3; 8 bases align to TRBD2. In germline, CDR1 is MNHEY, CDR2 SVGAGI. V was pared by 2 bases and J by 5 bases, with 3 bases of the junction left unmatched. This CDR3 is built from 14 residues. CDR3 amino acids: CASSYSGGQDTQYF. CDR3 DNA sequence: TGTGCCAGCAGTTACAGCGGGGGCCAAGATACGCAGTATTTT.

This clone came up once. This chain joins TRBV19 and TRBJ1-1, with 11 bases identical to TRBD1. In germline, CDR1 is LNHDA, CDR2 SQIVND (reference sequence). The length of the CDR3 is 15 residues. V was clipped by 5 bases and J by 0 bases; unmatched bases: 2. The CDR3 DNA is TGTGCCAGTAGTCCGGACAGGGGGCTGAACACTGAAGCTTTCTTT. Translated, it gives CASSPDRGLNTEAFF.

This clone was seen once. This chain joins TRBV5-1 and TRBJ1-1; no firm D call. Trimming cost V 3 bases and J 2 bases, with 11 bases left between them. CDR3 length: 14 residues. Per germline, CDR1 SGHRS and CDR2 YFSETQ. In DNA form, the CDR3 reads TGCGCCAGCAGCTGGGTAGGCGATAACACTGAAGCTTTCTTT. Encoded protein: CASSWVGDNTEAFF.